Reported below is one T cell receptor (beta chain). Its antigen is unknown. Donors counted as nominally healthy when sampled, yet unrecorded immune exposures were likely. This entry comes from a study of cytomegalovirus exposure and HLA in healthy donors. Regarding the study as a whole: Some highly shared sequence variants likely arose as a pipeline artifact. Most observed TCR sequences were rare, whereas some public TCRs were detected in many donors.

The PCR made use of 60 Vbeta and 13 Jbeta primers. The method was immunoSEQ multiplex PCR; TCRdb's version includes in-frame clones alone and lacks a portion of them. Found here are 81,000 or so clones, roughly 77% of them singletons; the top ten hold roughly 4.2%. There are 15 residues in the CDR3. Unmatched junction bases numbered 6, after V lost 6 bases and J lost 7 bases. Germline CDR1 reads MNHEY; CDR2 reads SMNVEV (reference sequence). This clonotype was obtained from a man in his fifties or sixties in good health and CMV-seronegative. The sample taken for sequencing was PBMCs. This rearrangement joins TRBV27 to TRBJ2-2; 12 bases match TRBD2. The CDR3 nucleotides read TGTGCCAGCAGCGCTAGCGGGGGGGCCGGCGGGGAGCTGTTTTTT. Amino acids: CASSASGGAGGELFF.